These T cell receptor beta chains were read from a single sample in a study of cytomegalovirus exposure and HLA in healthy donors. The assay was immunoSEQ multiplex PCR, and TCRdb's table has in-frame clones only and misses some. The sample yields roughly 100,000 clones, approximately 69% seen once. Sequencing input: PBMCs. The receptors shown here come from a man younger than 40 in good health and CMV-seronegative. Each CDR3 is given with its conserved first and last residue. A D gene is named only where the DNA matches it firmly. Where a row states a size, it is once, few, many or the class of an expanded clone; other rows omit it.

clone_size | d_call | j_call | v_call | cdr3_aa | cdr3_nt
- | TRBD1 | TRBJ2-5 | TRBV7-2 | CASSLNRGRETQYF | TGTGCCAGCAGCTTAAACAGGGGGCGAGAGACCCAGTACTTC
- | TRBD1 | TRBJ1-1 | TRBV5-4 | CASSYPGTGGTEAFF | TGTGCCAGCAGCTACCCCGGGACAGGGGGTACTGAAGCTTTCTTT
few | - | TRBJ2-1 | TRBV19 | CASSAALGFHEQFF | TGTGCCAGTAGTGCCGCCCTAGGTTTCCATGAGCAGTTCTTC
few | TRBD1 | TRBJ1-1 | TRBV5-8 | CATQPTGLTEAFF | TGTGCCACCCAACCGACAGGGCTCACTGAAGCTTTCTTT
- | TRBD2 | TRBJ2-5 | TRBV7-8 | CASSLALAGQYF | TGTGCCAGCAGCTTAGCGCTAGCGGGGCAGTACTTC
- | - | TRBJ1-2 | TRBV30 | CAWSSDRRGYTF | TGTGCCTGGAGTTCGGACAGACGCGGCTACACCTTC
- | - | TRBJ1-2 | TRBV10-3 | CAIREQSPYGYTF | TGTGCCATCCGTGAACAGTCACCCTATGGCTACACCTTC
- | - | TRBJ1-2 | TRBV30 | CAWSVRAGGYTF | TGTGCCTGGAGTGTGCGGGCCGGTGGCTACACCTTC
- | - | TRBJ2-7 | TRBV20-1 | CSAAQGSEQYF | TGCAGTGCCGCACAGGGTAGCGAGCAGTACTTC
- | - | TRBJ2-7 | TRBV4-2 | CASSQARSDEQYF | TGTGCCAGCAGCCAAGCGAGGAGTGACGAGCAGTACTTC
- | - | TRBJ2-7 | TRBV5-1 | CASSSRPGSQEQYF | TGCGCCAGCAGCTCAAGGCCAGGGTCGCAAGAGCAGTACTTC
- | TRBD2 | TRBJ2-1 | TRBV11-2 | CASSLTRTSGYNEQFF | TGTGCCAGCAGCTTAACCCGGACTAGCGGTTACAATGAGCAGTTCTTC
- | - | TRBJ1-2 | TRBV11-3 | CASSQGGDGYTF | TGTGCCAGCAGCCAAGGGGGGGATGGCTACACCTTC
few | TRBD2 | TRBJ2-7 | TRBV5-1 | CASSLGLAGGPEQYF | TGCGCCAGCAGCCTGGGACTAGCGGGAGGGCCGGAGCAGTACTTC
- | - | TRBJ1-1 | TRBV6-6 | CASTEGAEAFF | TGTGCCAGCACAGAGGGGGCTGAAGCTTTCTTT
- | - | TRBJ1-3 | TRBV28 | CASSQNRAGNTIYF | TGTGCCAGCAGCCAGAACAGAGCCGGAAACACCATATATTTT
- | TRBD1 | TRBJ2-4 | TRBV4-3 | CASSQGQGADIQYF | TGCGCCAGCAGCCAGGGACAGGGGGCAGACATTCAGTACTTC
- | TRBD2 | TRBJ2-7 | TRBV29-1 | CSVEDPGLAVDVGTYEQYF | TGCAGCGTTGAAGACCCGGGACTAGCGGTGGACGTGGGAACCTACGAGCAGTACTTC
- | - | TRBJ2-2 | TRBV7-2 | CASSLVWDSGLEHVGELFF | TGTGCCAGCAGCTTAGTCTGGGACTCCGGTTTGGAACACGTCGGGGAGCTGTTTTTT
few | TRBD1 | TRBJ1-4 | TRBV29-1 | CSARQGGKLFF | TGCAGCGCCCGACAGGGGGGGAAACTGTTTTTT
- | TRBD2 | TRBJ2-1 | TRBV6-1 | CATVLAGLYNEQFF | TGTGCCACCGTACTAGCGGGCCTCTACAATGAGCAGTTCTTC
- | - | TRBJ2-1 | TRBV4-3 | CASSQDLQEPLSYNEQFF | TGCGCCAGCAGCCAAGACTTGCAAGAGCCTCTCTCCTACAATGAGCAGTTCTTC
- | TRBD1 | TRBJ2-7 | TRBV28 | CATQGADRLPAEQYF | TGTGCCACGCAAGGGGCGGACAGGCTTCCTGCCGAGCAGTACTTC
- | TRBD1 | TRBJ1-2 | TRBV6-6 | CASSPDRLDRAYGYTF | TGTGCCAGCAGTCCCGATAGATTAGACAGGGCCTATGGCTACACCTTC
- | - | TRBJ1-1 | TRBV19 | CASSIDLEGLGAFF | TGTGCCAGTAGTATAGATCTAGAGGGCCTAGGGGCTTTCTTT
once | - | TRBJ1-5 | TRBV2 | CASSERSVDQPQHF | TGTGCCAGCAGTGAGAGGTCAGTCGATCAGCCCCAGCATTTT